These 16 T cell receptor beta chains were all obtained from the same sample, sequenced in a study of a mutant IDH1 vaccine in newly diagnosed glioma. Time point specified: week 47, end of study. Vaccine doses each comprised 300 ug of mutant IDH1 20-mer peptide, with topical imiquimod. No antigen is known for these receptors. The method was immunoSEQ multiplex PCR; TCRdb's version includes in-frame clones alone and lacks a portion of them. The table records tens of thousands of clones, 75% to 95% of them present only once. The specimen was PBMCs, collected from a glioma patient whose treatment included an IDH1 peptide vaccine. The receptor source for this set is a woman aged 35 to 49 with glioma.

This chain links TRBV20-1 with TRBJ2-5, with D unclear. The CDR3 is 11 amino acids. V was shortened by 4 bases and J by 4 bases, with 7 bases between the two germline ends. Germline V gene data show CDR1 as DFQATT and CDR2 as SNEGSKA (reference sequence). The CDR3 bases are TGCAGTGCTACCTATATAGAGACCCAGTACTTC. Amino acids: CSATYIETQYF.

The genes are TRBV30 and TRBJ1-1, with 9 nucleotides matching TRBD1. The CDR3 sequence is 13 residues long. In germline, CDR1 is GTSNPN, CDR2 SVGIG (reference sequence). V lost 1 base, J lost 6 bases, and 3 bases stayed unmatched. The CDR3 DNA reads TGTGCCTGGAGTGCGACAGGGGGTTCTGAAGCTTTCTTT. Translation gives CAWSATGGSEAFF.

This chain links TRBV5-1 with TRBJ2-2; D remains unclear. The CDR3 covers 15 residues. Trimming removed 0 bases at V and 6 bases at J, with 12 bases between. Germline CDR1 reads SGHRS; CDR2 reads YFSETQ. DNA of the CDR3: TGCGCCAGCAGCTTGGGAAGATTCCCCCCCGGGGAGCTGTTTTTT. It translates to CASSLGRFPPGELFF.

The chain links TRBV18 to TRBJ1-4; D ambiguous. Trimming removed 4 bases from V and 7 bases from J, with 10 bases in between. The V gene's germline CDR1 is KGHSH and CDR2 LQKENI. The CDR3 contains 13 residues. The CDR3: CASSRQLGEKLFF. The CDR3, as DNA: TGTGCCAGCTCACGTCAGTTAGGTGAAAAACTGTTTTTT.

In this sample, this clone turned up once. The chain joins TRBV2 to TRBJ1-2; tentatively, D is TRBD1 (5 bases). V was pared by 2 bases and J by 5 bases, with 9 bases between. The CDR3 contains 13 residues. Per the germline V gene, CDR1 is SNHLY and CDR2 is FYNNEI. The CDR3 sequence is CASSERGGYGYTF. DNA for the CDR3: TGTGCCAGCAGTGAAAGGGGCGGGTATGGCTACACCTTC.

V usage is TRBV7-2 and J usage is TRBJ2-7; D unclear. V was cut by 0 bases and J by 4 bases, with 7 bases left in between. The germline gives CDR1 SGHTA, CDR2 FQGNSA. The CDR3 runs 13 residues. The CDR3 DNA reads TGTGCCAGCAGCTTAGCTCTCGTATACGAGCAGTACTTC. Its protein product is CASSLALVYEQYF.

The chain joins TRBV30 to TRBJ2-7, with D possibly called TRBD1 or TRBD2 (5 bases each). The CDR3 is made up of 13 amino acids. Germline V gives CDR1 GTSNPN, CDR2 SVGIG (reference sequence). The V end lost 4 bases, the J end lost 3 bases, and 13 bases lay between the germline ends. The CDR3 sequence is CAWTRDGHYEQYF. CDR3 coding DNA: TGTGCCTGGACCCGGGACGGCCACTACGAGCAGTACTTC.

This chain links TRBV6-1 with TRBJ1-5; no firm D call. V was shortened by 2 bases and J by 2 bases, with 10 bases between the two germline ends. This CDR3 contains 15 residues. The germline V gene encodes CDR1 MNHNS and CDR2 SASEGT. The chain's CDR3 is CASSESAGRNQPQHF. The CDR3 nucleotides read TGTGCCAGCAGTGAATCGGCCGGGCGCAATCAGCCCCAGCATTTT.

The V call is TRBV6-5, the J call TRBJ2-5; possible D gene TRBD1, 6 bases. This CDR3 comprises 15 residues. The V and J ends lost 2 bases and 0 bases respectively, with 10 bases between them. The germline V gene has CDR1 MNHEY and CDR2 SVGAGI. The CDR3 protein is CASSYVTGHQETQYF. The CDR3 DNA follows: TGTGCCAGCAGTTACGTCACAGGGCACCAAGAGACCCAGTACTTC.

This chain joins TRBV4-2 and TRBJ1-1; no clear D. Germline V gene data show CDR1 as LGHNA and CDR2 as YNFKEQ. The V end lost 1 base, the J end lost 4 bases, and 1 base lay between the germline ends. The CDR3 runs 11 residues. The CDR3: CASSQGTEAFF. The CDR3 DNA follows: TGTGCCAGCAGCCAAGGCACTGAAGCTTTCTTT.

This chain connects TRBV5-1 to TRBJ2-2; D uncertain. Germline CDR1 reads SGHRS; CDR2 reads YFSETQ. The CDR3 covers 14 residues. V lost 0 bases and J lost 4, with 7 bases in between. CDR3 bases: TGCGCCAGCAGCTTGGAGACCCTCACCGGGGAGCTGTTTTTT. Encoded protein: CASSLETLTGELFF.

The CDR3 loop is CASSRDRSSYNSPLHF. In DNA form, the CDR3 reads TGTGCCAGCAGTCGGGACAGGAGCTCCTATAATTCACCCCTCCACTTT. The chain is built from TRBV5-8 and TRBJ1-6; 8 nucleotides agree with TRBD1. CDR1 is SGHTS, CDR2 YDEGEE, per germline. The ends lost 5 bases at V and 0 bases at J; junction bases unmatched: 4. The CDR3 runs to 16 residues. The full variable domain, completed using reference TRBV5-8 and TRBJ1-6, is EAGVTQSPTHLIKTRGQQATLRCSPISGHTSVYWYQQALGLGLQFLLWYDEGEERNRGNFPPRFSGRQFPNYSSELNVNALELEDSALYLCASSRDRSSYNSPLHFGNGTRLTVT.

The V gene is TRBV19, the J gene TRBJ2-7, with unresolved D. The germline V gene has CDR1 LNHDA and CDR2 SQIVND (reference sequence). This CDR3 has 11 amino acids. V dropped 6 bases and J dropped 3 bases, with 6 bases sitting between them. The CDR3 loop is CASSANYEQYF. CDR3 bases: TGTGCCAGTAGCGCCAACTACGAGCAGTACTTC.

This clone occurred once. This chain links TRBV4-1 with TRBJ2-7; D possibly corresponds to TRBD1 (6 bases). The CDR3 is 14 amino acids. With 1 base removed from V and 3 bases from J, the gap between germline ends came to 10 bases. Germline loops: CDR1 MGHRA, CDR2 YSYEKL. Here the CDR3 reads CASSQGAGVYEQYF. Written as DNA, the CDR3 is TGCGCCAGCAGCCAAGGGGCAGGGGTCTACGAGCAGTACTTC.

The CDR3 spells CASSPSGTGRYEQYF. CDR3 in DNA: TGTGCCAGTAGTCCTTCCGGGACAGGGAGATACGAGCAGTACTTC. This rearrangement joins TRBV19 to TRBJ2-7; 9 bases line up with TRBD1. CDR3 length equals 15 residues. Germline-derived CDR1 and CDR2 are LNHDA and SQIVND (reference sequence). V lost 5 bases to trimming and J lost 4 bases; unmatched junction nucleotides: 9.

The genes are TRBV28 and TRBJ1-2; D unclear. This CDR3 has 14 amino acids. The ends were cut back, 6 bases at V and 3 bases at J, with 14 bases in the middle. Germline CDR1 and CDR2: MDHEN and SYDVKM. The DNA for the CDR3 is TGTGCCAGCAGGATTATGGGTCAACACTATGGCTACACCTTC. Translation gives CASRIMGQHYGYTF.